This T cell receptor beta chain stems from a study of cytomegalovirus exposure and HLA in healthy donors. CDR1 and CDR2 (germline): SGDLS, YYNGEE. The ends were cut back, 1 base at V and 0 bases at J, with 8 bases in the middle. This CDR3 has 14 amino acids. A few counts support this clone. PCR used 60 Vbeta primers and 13 Jbeta primers. Only in-frame clones appear in the TCRdb table, and some are missing; sequencing was by immunoSEQ multiplex PCR. Here the sample spans 150,000 or so clones, 77% being singletons. The sample consisted of PBMCs. This sequence was found in a male donor in good health and CMV-seropositive. This chain uses TRBV9 with TRBJ2-7; D unclear. CDR3 sequence: CASSVFPSSYEQYF. The CDR3 DNA is TGTGCCAGCAGCGTATTTCCCAGCTCCTACGAGCAGTACTTC.